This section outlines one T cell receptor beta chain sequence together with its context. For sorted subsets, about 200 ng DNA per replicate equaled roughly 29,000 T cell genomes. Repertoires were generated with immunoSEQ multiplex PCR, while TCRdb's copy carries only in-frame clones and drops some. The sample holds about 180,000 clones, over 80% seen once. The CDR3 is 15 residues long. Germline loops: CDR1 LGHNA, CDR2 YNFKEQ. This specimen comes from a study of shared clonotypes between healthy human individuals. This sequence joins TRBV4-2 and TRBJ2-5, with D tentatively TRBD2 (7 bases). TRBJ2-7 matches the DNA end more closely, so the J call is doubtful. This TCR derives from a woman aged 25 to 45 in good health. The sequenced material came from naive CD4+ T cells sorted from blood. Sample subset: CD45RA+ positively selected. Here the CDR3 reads CASSPTVGGQLEQYF. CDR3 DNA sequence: TGTGCCAGCAGCCCAACCGTGGGGGGGCAGCTCGAGCAGTACTTC.